The 30 T cell receptor beta chains given below trace back to one sample, sequenced in a study of cytomegalovirus exposure and HLA in healthy donors. Assay used: immunoSEQ multiplex PCR; TCRdb lists only in-frame clones, some missing. The sample includes hundreds of thousands of clones, 80% to 90% of them seen just once. The sample comprised PBMCs. The receptors come from a young woman in good health and CMV-seronegative.

The chain is built from TRBV5-4 and TRBJ2-3; TRBD2 agrees at 7 bases. V shed 4 bases, J shed 4 bases, and the junction held 9 bases outside the gene matches. Germline V gene lookup returns CDR1 SGHNT and CDR2 YYREEE (reference sequence). The CDR3 runs to 15 residues. The CDR3 is CASSMGPLAADTQYF. The CDR3 DNA is TGTGCCAGCAGCATGGGCCCCCTAGCGGCAGATACGCAGTATTTT. The full variable domain, with the rest looked up from reference TRBV5-4 and TRBJ2-3, is ETGVTQSPTHLIKTRGQQVTLRCSSQSGHNTVSWYQQALGQGPQFIFQYYREEENGRGNFPPRFSGLQFPNYSSELNVNALELDDSALYLCASSMGPLAADTQYFGPGTRLTVL.

The rearrangement joins TRBV5-1 to TRBJ1-2; 9 positions agree with TRBD1. CDR3 length: 15 residues. Trimming cost V 4 bases and J 8 bases; bases outside gene matches: 12. Germline V CDR1 and CDR2: SGHRS, YFSETQ. DNA of the CDR3: TGCGCCAGCAGCCGTATAACAGGGGGCAGGGCCGGCTACACCTTC. Translated: CASSRITGGRAGYTF.

V and J are TRBV6-5 and TRBJ2-3, with a weak D call TRBD1 (5 bases). CDR3 length: 13 amino acids. The V end lost 5 bases, the J end lost 1 base, and 7 bases lay between the germline ends. Germline loops: CDR1 MNHEY, CDR2 SVGAGI. The CDR3 reads CASSTTGTDTQYF. CDR3 sequence (DNA): TGTGCCAGCAGTACGACAGGCACAGATACGCAGTATTTT.

The chain links TRBV2 to TRBJ1-5, with TRBD1 matching 7 bases. The CDR3 runs 16 residues. Germline trimming cut 5 bases from V and 0 bases from J; bases unmatched to any gene: 7. Germline V gene sequence: CDR1 SNHLY, CDR2 FYNNEI. DNA for the CDR3: TGTGCCAGCAGTTCACAGGGGTTGTATAGCAATCAGCCCCAGCATTTT. Its translation: CASSSQGLYSNQPQHF.

This chain connects TRBV7-9 to TRBJ2-2, with TRBD1 matching 9 bases. The V gene's germline CDR1 is SEHNR and CDR2 FQNEAQ (reference sequence). The CDR3 covers 14 residues. Unmatched junction bases numbered 4, after V lost 4 bases and J lost 7 bases. CDR3 in amino acids: CASSYGQGIGELFF. Here the CDR3 DNA reads TGTGCCAGCAGCTACGGACAGGGGATCGGGGAGCTGTTTTTT.

This clone was observed a few times. J is TRBJ2-1 and V is TRBV6-6; the match to TRBD2 covers 7 bases. Germline-derived CDR1 and CDR2 are MNHNY and SVGAGI (reference sequence). With V trimmed by 6 bases and J by 9 bases, 11 bases remained unmatched. The CDR3 contains 14 residues. CDR3 sequence: CASSQQAGGSEQFF. The CDR3 coding sequence is TGTGCCAGCAGCCAGCAAGCGGGCGGGAGTGAGCAGTTCTTC.

The V gene is TRBV27, the J gene TRBJ2-2; 8 nucleotides line up with TRBD2. This CDR3 has 19 residues. Looked up from germline, CDR1 is MNHEY and CDR2 is SMNVEV (reference sequence). J was trimmed by 7 bases and V by 2 bases; bases with no gene match: 18. As DNA, the CDR3 is TGTGCCAGCAGTTTAATTCCCATCAGGATGGCGGGAGGTGACGGGGAGCTGTTTTTT. Amino acids: CASSLIPIRMAGGDGELFF.

J is TRBJ2-7 and V is TRBV7-2; perhaps TRBD2 as D (5 bases). Germline V gene lookup returns CDR1 SGHTA and CDR2 FQGNSA. Trimming left V 6 bases short and J 4 bases short, with 13 bases between. The CDR3 spans 13 residues. CDR3 in amino acids: CASSLMGSYEQYF. In DNA form, the CDR3 reads TGTGCCAGCAGTTTAATGGGGAGTTACGAGCAGTACTTC.

The chain recombines TRBV9 with TRBJ2-1, with unresolved D. V was shortened by 0 bases and J by 8 bases, with 9 bases between the two germline ends. The CDR3 consists of 13 residues. Looked up from germline, CDR1 is SGDLS and CDR2 is YYNGEE. In DNA, the CDR3 is TGTGCCAGCAGCGTAGCTGTGGGCGATGAGCAGTTCTTC. Its protein product is CASSVAVGDEQFF.

In DNA form, the CDR3 reads TGTGCCAGCAGCTTCCGGGATTTCCAAGCTTTCTTT. This gives the protein CASSFRDFQAFF. V and J are TRBV5-4 and TRBJ1-1; D gene unclear. This CDR3 spans 12 amino acids. The V end lost 2 bases, the J end lost 9 bases, and 11 bases lay between the germline ends. The germline V gene has CDR1 SGHNT and CDR2 YYREEE (reference sequence).

The chain joins TRBV25-1 to TRBJ2-7; D might be TRBD2 (7 bases). There are 14 residues in the CDR3. CDR1 is MGHDK, CDR2 SYGVNS, per germline. V lost 8 bases to trimming and J lost 4 bases, with 18 bases between them. CDR3 region: CASGGGHPPYEQYF. For the CDR3, the DNA is TGTGCCAGCGGGGGGGGACACCCACCTTACGAGCAGTACTTC.

This rearrangement joins TRBV6-4 to TRBJ2-1, with TRBD2 matching over 9 bases. The CDR3 has 16 amino acids. The V gene end was trimmed by 1 base and the J gene end by 8 bases; junction bases not matched to a gene: 9. Looked up from germline, CDR1 is MRHNA and CDR2 is SNTAGT. CDR3 amino acids: CASSDFQLAGVDEQFF. The CDR3 bases are TGTGCCAGCAGTGACTTCCAGTTAGCGGGAGTCGATGAGCAGTTCTTC.

The genes are TRBV19 and TRBJ2-1; 8 nucleotides line up with TRBD2. The CDR3 has 16 amino acids. Germline CDR1 and CDR2: LNHDA and SQIVND (reference sequence). Trimming removed 5 bases from V and 6 bases from J; junction bases left unmatched: 12. CDR3 residues: CASSGLGGRYSNEQFF. The CDR3 DNA is TGTGCCAGTAGTGGCCTTGGCGGGAGGTACTCCAATGAGCAGTTCTTC.

This clone was observed a single time. The chain uses TRBV6-1 and TRBJ1-6; D is unclear. The CDR3 contains 12 residues. Looked up from germline, CDR1 is MNHNS and CDR2 is SASEGT. The germline V and J ends were trimmed by 6 bases and 10 bases, with 10 bases remaining between them. The CDR3 sequence is CASRRMSSPLHF. CDR3 bases: TGTGCCAGCAGGCGAATGAGCTCACCCCTCCACTTT.

The chain is built from TRBV4-1 and TRBJ1-1; D ambiguous. V dropped 1 base and J dropped 1 base, with 16 bases sitting between them. Germline CDR1 and CDR2: MGHRA and YSYEKL. The CDR3 extends over 17 amino acids. CDR3 nucleotide sequence: TGCGCCAGCAGCCAAGGAATAGCTCTTTCGCGGAACACTGAAGCTTTCTTT. Amino acid sequence: CASSQGIALSRNTEAFF.

Remarks on this clone: Different DNA sequences within this sample yield the same CDR3. V and J are TRBV28 and TRBJ2-7, with D possibly TRBD1 on 5 matching bases. This CDR3 is 14 amino acids long. Trimming left V 9 bases short and J 0 bases short, with 15 bases between. Germline V gene sequence: CDR1 MDHEN, CDR2 SYDVKM. The CDR3 nucleotides read TGTGCCAGTTCACTTCAGGGTAGCTCCTACGAGCAGTACTTC. As protein: CASSLQGSSYEQYF.

V usage is TRBV18 and J usage is TRBJ2-3; perhaps TRBD2 as D (5 bases). In germline, CDR1 is KGHSH, CDR2 LQKENI. V shed 3 bases and J shed 4 bases, with 14 bases lying between them. The CDR3 consists of 15 residues. The CDR3 DNA reads as TGTGCCAGCTCACCTAATAGCGTGGGAGCAGATACGCAGTATTTT. It codes for CASSPNSVGADTQYF.

The chain uses TRBV11-2 and TRBJ1-1; the match to TRBD1 covers 7 bases. In germline, CDR1 is SGHAT, CDR2 FQNNGV. The CDR3 consists of 16 residues. With 0 bases clipped from V and 1 base from J, the junction kept 5 bases outside the gene matches. In nucleotides, the CDR3 is TGTGCCAGCAGCTTAGACAGGGGGTGGGAGAACACTGAAGCTTTCTTT. Protein sequence: CASSLDRGWENTEAFF.

CDR3 residues: CATAGTSGSPDTQYF. In DNA form, the CDR3 reads TGTGCCACCGCCGGGACTAGCGGGAGTCCAGATACGCAGTATTTT. The genes are TRBV6-5 and TRBJ2-3, with TRBD2 matching 14 bases. The CDR3 has 15 residues. The V segment lost 10 bases and the J segment 4 bases; nucleotides outside the gene matches: 7. Per germline, CDR1 MNHEY and CDR2 SVGAGI.

The genes are TRBV19 and TRBJ2-7; 7 bases align to TRBD1. CDR1 and CDR2 (germline): LNHDA, SQIVND (reference sequence). Trimming removed 1 base from V and 3 bases from J; junction bases left unmatched: 6. This CDR3 region has 15 residues. CDR3 in DNA: TGTGCCAGTAGTATAGGCAACAGGGGTCTCTACGAGCAGTACTTC. It specifies CASSIGNRGLYEQYF.

The chain has TRBV9 and TRBJ1-2, with 8 bases that match TRBD1. The CDR3 is 15 amino acids. With 6 bases clipped from V and 6 bases from J, the junction kept 13 bases outside the gene matches. The germline V gene has CDR1 SGDLS and CDR2 YYNGEE. CDR3 in amino acids: CASTLLRDRPNGYTF. DNA for the CDR3: TGTGCCAGCACCCTACTCCGGGACAGGCCGAATGGCTACACCTTC.

This chain links TRBV27 with TRBJ2-7; 7 bases map to TRBD1. Losses at the gene ends were 6 bases for V and 0 bases for J; bases not matched to a gene: 5. The CDR3 contains 14 residues. Germline V gene sequence: CDR1 MNHEY, CDR2 SMNVEV (reference sequence). CDR3 nucleotides: TGTGCCAGCAGATCACAGGGGAACTCCTACGAGCAGTACTTC. Protein product: CASRSQGNSYEQYF.

This chain links TRBV2 with TRBJ1-4; maybe TRBD1 (5 bases). The V gene's germline CDR1 is SNHLY and CDR2 FYNNEI. Trimming stripped 8 bases from V and 7 bases from J, with 17 bases between. The CDR3 spans 14 residues. The DNA for the CDR3 is TGTGCCAGCTCGACCCAGGGCAGGCGTGAAAAACTGTTTTTT. This encodes CASSTQGRREKLFF.

The chain links TRBV5-4 to TRBJ2-2; weak D call: TRBD2 (6 bases). The CDR3 runs 16 residues. Germline CDR1 is SGHNT and CDR2 is YYREEE (reference sequence). The V gene lost 0 bases and the J gene lost 7 bases, with 16 bases spanning the gap. CDR3 region: CASSLGRDSGRGELFF. CDR3 in DNA: TGTGCCAGCAGCTTGGGCCGGGACTCTGGGCGCGGGGAGCTGTTTTTT.

CDR3 loop: CASNGYDQPQHF. In DNA form, the CDR3 reads TGTGCCAGCAACGGGTACGATCAGCCCCAGCATTTT. V gene TRBV2 combines with J gene TRBJ1-5; unclear D gene. Between the trimmed V and J ends, which lost 7 bases and 5 bases, there was a span of 9 bases. This CDR3 spans 12 amino acids. The germline V gene has CDR1 SNHLY and CDR2 FYNNEI.

The rearrangement joins TRBV18 to TRBJ1-2; D not resolved. The CDR3 loop spans 15 amino acids. Germline CDR1 KGHSH, CDR2 LQKENI. V shed 3 bases and J shed 0 bases, with 11 bases lying between them. The CDR3 here is CASSPARVTNYGYTF. In DNA, the CDR3 is TGTGCCAGCTCACCGGCGAGGGTGACTAACTATGGCTACACCTTC.

The chain couples TRBV5-1 to TRBJ2-1; TRBD2 might be the D (5 bases). Germline V lookup: CDR1 SGHRS, CDR2 YFSETQ. The CDR3 totals 15 residues. V gave up 4 bases and J gave up 2 bases, with 13 bases separating them. The CDR3, as DNA: TGCGCCAGCAGCAAAGAGGGAGCGGCCTACAATGAGCAGTTCTTC. Residues: CASSKEGAAYNEQFF.

The V and J genes are TRBV10-3 and TRBJ2-3; 7 bases map to TRBD2. The CDR3 spans 14 residues. The germline V gene encodes CDR1 ENHRY and CDR2 SYGVKD. Trimming took 3 bases from V and 3 from J; bases not matched to a gene: 3. The CDR3 region is CAISDGGGTDTQYF. The CDR3 DNA follows: TGTGCCATCAGTGATGGGGGGGGGACAGATACGCAGTATTTT.

The rearrangement uses TRBV28 and TRBJ2-2, with TRBD1 matching over 9 bases. Germline CDR1 MDHEN, CDR2 SYDVKM. The CDR3 consists of 15 residues. The trim removed 6 bases at V and 5 bases at J, leaving 7 bases unmatched. The CDR3 region has the DNA TGTGCCAGCAGGCACAGACAGGGGGGAACCGGGGAGCTGTTTTTT. Its translation: CASRHRQGGTGELFF. Variable domain in full (rest from reference TRBV28 and TRBJ2-2): DVKVTQSSRYLVKRTGEKVFLECVQDMDHENMFWYRQDPGLGLRLIYFSYDVKMKEKGDIPEGYSVSREKKERFSLILESASTNQTSMYLCASRHRQGGTGELFFGEGSRLTVL.

This chain joins TRBV30 and TRBJ2-3; 8 nucleotides agree with TRBD2. Trimming at V came to 4 bases and at J to 7 bases, leaving 10 bases not matched to a gene. CDR3 size: 14 residues. Germline-derived CDR1 and CDR2 are GTSNPN and SVGIG (reference sequence). This chain's CDR3 is CAWKGGGRSNTQYF. The CDR3 DNA follows: TGTGCCTGGAAGGGAGGCGGGAGGAGTAATACGCAGTATTTT.